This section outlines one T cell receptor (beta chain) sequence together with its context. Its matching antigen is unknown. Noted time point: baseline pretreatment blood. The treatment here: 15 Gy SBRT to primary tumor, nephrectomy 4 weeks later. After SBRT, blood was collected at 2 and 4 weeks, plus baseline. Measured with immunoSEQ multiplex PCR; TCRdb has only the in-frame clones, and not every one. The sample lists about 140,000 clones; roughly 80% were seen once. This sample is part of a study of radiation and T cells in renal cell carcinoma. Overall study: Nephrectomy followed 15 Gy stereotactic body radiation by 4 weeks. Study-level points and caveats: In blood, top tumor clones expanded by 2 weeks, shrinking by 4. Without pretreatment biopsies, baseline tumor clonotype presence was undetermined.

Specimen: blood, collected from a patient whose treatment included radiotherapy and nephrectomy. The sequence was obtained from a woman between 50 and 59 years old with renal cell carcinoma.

CDR3 region: CASSARTDTQYF. DNA of the CDR3: TGTGCCAGCAGCGCCCGGACAGATACGCAGTATTTT. The chain combines TRBV5-6 with TRBJ2-3, with D hard to call. Trimming pared 4 bases from V and 3 bases from J, leaving 6 bases between. This CDR3 is built from 12 residues. Germline V gene data show CDR1 as SGHDT and CDR2 as YYEEEE.